The 3 T cell receptor beta chains below were found in one sample sequenced in a study of early T cells in non-severe SARS-CoV-2 infection. TCRdb reprocessed the 5' RACE reads with MiXCR, giving one entry per CDR3 protein. The sample carries approximately 62,000 distinct CDR3 sequences, around 11% recorded once. Sequencing used whole blood. These receptor sequences come from an adult who was a healthcare worker with PCR-confirmed SARS-CoV-2 infection or an uninfected control (not recorded which).

At least ten counts were recorded for this clonotype. The chain is built from TRBV7-9 and TRBJ1-1; D is uncertain. The CDR3 extends over 12 amino acids. V was shortened by 2 bases and J by 11 bases, with 12 bases between the two germline ends. Germline V gene lookup returns CDR1 SEHNR and CDR2 FQNEAQ (reference sequence). The CDR3 spells CASSLIRDWAFF. CDR3 sequence (DNA): TGTGCCAGCAGCTTAATCCGAGATTGGGCTTTCTTT.

This clonotype was recorded many times. The CDR3 coding sequence is TGTGCCAGCAGTTTATTAGGGGCGGACAATGAGCAGTTCTTC. Translated: CASSLLGADNEQFF. The chain links TRBV12-3 or TRBV12-4 to TRBJ2-1, with TRBD1 as a possible D gene (5 bases). The CDR3 has 14 amino acids. Between the trimmed V and J ends, which lost 2 bases and 5 bases, there was a span of 10 bases.

In its sample, this clonotype was seen many times. The CDR3 region has the DNA TGTGCCAGCAGCTTGGGGACCGGGTCCGAGCAGTACTTC. It encodes CASSLGTGSEQYF. V and J are TRBV5-6 and TRBJ2-7; the D is unclear. The CDR3 extends over 13 amino acids. V shed 0 bases and J shed 6 bases, with 10 bases lying between them. The germline CDR1 and CDR2 sequences are SGHDT and YYEEEE.